This T cell receptor (beta chain) was sequenced in a study of cytomegalovirus exposure and HLA in healthy donors. The CDR3 consists of 18 residues. The germline V gene encodes CDR1 LNHDA and CDR2 SQIVND (reference sequence). Trimming removed 4 bases at V and 0 bases at J, with 21 bases between. This PCR relied on a set of 60 Vbeta primers and 13 Jbeta primers. Assay used: immunoSEQ multiplex PCR; TCRdb lists only in-frame clones, some missing. The sample yields under 200,000 clones, about 85% seen once. Sample: PBMCs. The rearrangement uses TRBV19 and TRBJ1-1, with TRBD1 as a possible D gene (6 bases). This receptor was obtained from a male donor in good health and CMV-seropositive. The DNA of the CDR3 is TGTGCCAGTAGTAAAGCCAAGGGGACACCGGTCATGAACACTGAAGCTTTCTTT. Its protein is CASSKAKGTPVMNTEAFF. Filled out from reference TRBV19 and TRBJ1-1, the complete variable domain reads DGGITQSPKYLFRKEGQNVTLSCEQNLNHDAMYWYRQDPGQGLRLIYYSQIVNDFQKGDIAEGYSVSREKKESFPLTVTSAQKNPTAFYLCASSKAKGTPVMNTEAFFGQGTRLTVV.